This TCR beta chain came from a study of blood T cell repertoires in COVID-19. Study background: COVID-19 samples collected from the United States, Italy and Spain covered acute and convalescent phases. PBMCs, B-cell-depleted T cells, or T cells provided the cDNA or gDNA that made up the material.

Authors' data handling: Reference gene primer amplification yielded estimated nucleated cell counts. Libraries were prepared by immunoSEQ multiplex PCR; TCRdb keeps only in-frame clonotypes and omits some of them. V and J calls and clone size follow that table, whereas D and trimming were derived from the DNA. In the table there are about 150,000 clones, 80% of which are singletons. This CDR3 contains 14 residues. Trimming shortened V by 0 bases and J by 3 bases, and 6 bases separated the two germline ends. Germline values: CDR1 MNHEY, CDR2 SVGEGT. The source material was peripheral blood. The TCR comes from a woman in her forties or fifties with acute or convalescent COVID-19. This chain connects TRBV6-2 or TRBV6-3 to TRBJ2-4; tentative D call: TRBD1 (6 bases). This CDR3 reads CASSYSTGKNIQYF. The CDR3 nucleotides read TGTGCCAGCAGTTACTCGACAGGCAAAAACATTCAGTACTTC.